A single sample gave rise to the 10 T cell receptor beta chains below, sequenced in a study of identical twins. TCRdb ran MiXCR on the 5' RACE reads and lists one entry per CDR3 protein. Counted here are 500,000 to 700,000 distinct CDR3 sequences, around 7.4% occurring once; the ten biggest clones make up over 1.5%. The sample was also reused in another study, on yellow fever vaccine responses in identical twins.

The sequencing sample was made of PBMCs. These receptors all come from a woman aged 18-30 years in good health.

In its sample, this clonotype was seen a few times. V gene TRBV25-1 combines with J gene TRBJ1-2; D is undetermined. This CDR3 has 13 amino acids. The V and J ends lost 5 bases and 3 bases respectively, with 10 bases between them. From germline, CDR1 is MGHDK and CDR2 SYGVNS. In DNA, the CDR3 is TGTGCCAGCAGTCTCGGAACTTACTATGGCTACACCTTC. Residues: CASSLGTYYGYTF.

The CDR3 sequence is CASSLWSSAGGFETQYF. DNA of the CDR3: TGCGCCAGCAGCTTGTGGTCGTCGGCAGGGGGCTTTGAGACCCAGTACTTC. This chain links TRBV5-1 with TRBJ2-5; 8 bases align to TRBD1. Germline V gene data show CDR1 as SGHRS and CDR2 as YFSETQ. This CDR3 has 17 residues. Trimming took 1 base from V and 5 from J; bases not matched to a gene: 13.

This clonotype was picked up a small number of times. The chain employs TRBV2 and TRBJ2-6; 7 nucleotides align to TRBD1. The CDR3 is 18 residues long. V lost 1 base to trimming and J lost 0 bases; unmatched junction nucleotides: 6. Germline CDR1 SNHLY, CDR2 FYNNEI. CDR3 bases: TGTGCCAGCAGTGAAGTTACAGGGGAAGCCTCTGGGGCCAACGTCCTGACTTTC. It translates to CASSEVTGEASGANVLTF.

The chain has TRBV2 and TRBJ2-3; TRBD2 matches at 7 bases. Germline-derived CDR1 and CDR2 are SNHLY and FYNNEI. V was pared by 6 bases and J by 4 bases, with 7 bases of the junction left unmatched. This CDR3 spans 14 amino acids. CDR3 loop: CASRPRDYPDTQYF. DNA for the CDR3: TGTGCCAGCAGACCACGGGACTACCCAGATACGCAGTATTTT.

There are many counts of this clonotype. The V gene is TRBV11-2, the J gene TRBJ1-1, with D maybe TRBD1 (5 bases). The CDR3 loop spans 16 amino acids. Looked up from germline, CDR1 is SGHAT and CDR2 is FQNNGV. Trimming cost V 0 bases and J 1 base, with 12 bases left between them. For the CDR3, the DNA is TGTGCCAGCAGCTTAGACGCAGGGACGTGGAACACTGAAGCTTTCTTT. It specifies CASSLDAGTWNTEAFF.

The chain uses TRBV2 and TRBJ2-7; D not certain. The CDR3 is made up of 12 amino acids. Trimming took off 10 bases at V and 5 bases at J, with 15 bases between the two ends. Germline CDR1 and CDR2: SNHLY and FYNNEI. CDR3 in amino acids: CATKFGADEQYF. The CDR3 DNA sequence: TGTGCCACCAAGTTCGGTGCCGACGAGCAGTACTTC.

This clonotype was seen a few times. The gene calls are TRBV2 and TRBJ1-5; possibly TRBD1 for D (5 bases). Germline V lookup: CDR1 SNHLY, CDR2 FYNNEI. This CDR3 spans 14 amino acids. The V and J ends lost 3 bases and 2 bases respectively, with 8 bases between them. CDR3 in amino acids: CASSERGGNQPQHF. The CDR3 DNA reads as TGTGCCAGCAGTGAGAGGGGCGGCAATCAGCCCCAGCATTTT.

The chain couples TRBV12-5 to TRBJ2-3; the D call may be TRBD1 or TRBD2 (6 bases each). The CDR3 contains 14 residues. Per the germline V gene, CDR1 is LGHNT and CDR2 is FRNRAP. V gave up 5 bases and J gave up 1 base, with 10 bases separating them. The CDR3 sequence is CASGTGTRTDTQYF. The CDR3 DNA is TGTGCTAGTGGTACAGGGACTCGCACAGATACGCAGTATTTT.

This clonotype has more than one count but fewer than ten. The V and J genes are TRBV24-1 and TRBJ2-5, with 14 bases lining up with TRBD2. The germline V gene has CDR1 KGHDR and CDR2 SFDVKD. The J segment lost 2 bases and the V segment lost 5 bases, leaving 6 bases of the junction unmatched. CDR3 length: 17 residues. The CDR3 here is CATSGWGLAGAQETQYF. The CDR3 DNA is TGTGCCACCAGTGGCTGGGGACTAGCGGGGGCACAAGAGACCCAGTACTTC.

This clonotype was observed a few times. The chain combines TRBV5-1 with TRBJ1-2, with TRBD1 matching 9 bases. This CDR3 comprises 14 residues. The junction had 6 bases not matched to a gene; V was cut back by 4 bases and J by 5 bases. Germline V gene data show CDR1 as SGHRS and CDR2 as YFSETQ. CDR3 loop: CASSHGQGLYGYTF. CDR3 in DNA: TGCGCCAGCAGCCACGGACAGGGGTTGTATGGCTACACCTTC.